Listed below are T cell receptor beta chains from one sample, sequenced in a study of blood T cell repertoires in COVID-19. Libraries were prepared by immunoSEQ multiplex PCR; TCRdb keeps only in-frame clonotypes and omits some of them. The sample includes a few hundred thousand clones, around nine tenths seen only once; the top ten take less than 1%. The specimen sequenced was peripheral blood. The receptor source for this set is a woman between 40 and 50 years old who had recovered from COVID-19. The CDR3 runs from the conserved cysteine through the conserved F or W. The D gene is left open where the match is weak. A clone size is listed for some rows: how often the clone was seen (once, few, many), or a class if it is expanded.

d_gene: TRBD2
abundance: .
j_gene: TRBJ2-7
v_gene: TRBV9
CDR3aa: CASSEQLAGGIDEQYF
CDR3nt: TGTGCCAGCAGCGAACAACTAGCGGGAGGGATCGACGAGCAGTACTTC

d_gene: TRBD2
abundance: .
j_gene: TRBJ2-7
v_gene: TRBV28
CDR3aa: CASGPRGGWFYEQYF
CDR3nt: TGTGCCAGCGGGCCGCGGGGGGGCTGGTTCTACGAGCAGTACTTC

d_gene: .
abundance: .
j_gene: TRBJ1-2
v_gene: TRBV19
CDR3aa: CASSIFSAGGPYGYTF
CDR3nt: TGTGCCAGTAGTATTTTCTCGGCGGGAGGCCCCTATGGCTACACCTTC

d_gene: .
abundance: .
j_gene: TRBJ2-1
v_gene: TRBV11-3
CDR3aa: CASSSTSGSSYNEQFF
CDR3nt: TGTGCCAGCAGCTCCACCAGCGGTAGCTCCTACAATGAGCAGTTCTTC

d_gene: TRBD1
abundance: .
j_gene: TRBJ1-6
v_gene: TRBV4-1
CDR3aa: CASSQSDRGDNSPLHF
CDR3nt: TGCGCCAGCAGCCAAAGCGACAGGGGGGATAATTCACCCCTCCACTTT

d_gene: .
abundance: .
j_gene: TRBJ1-1
v_gene: TRBV18
CDR3aa: CASKNHRGEDTEAFF
CDR3nt: TGTGCCAGCAAAAACCACCGAGGGGAGGACACTGAAGCTTTCTTT

d_gene: .
abundance: .
j_gene: TRBJ1-2
v_gene: TRBV3-1/TRBV3-2
CDR3aa: CASSPNSNYGYTF
CDR3nt: TGTGCCAGCAGCCCCAACTCTAACTATGGCTACACCTTC

d_gene: TRBD2
abundance: .
j_gene: TRBJ2-1
v_gene: TRBV4-1
CDR3aa: CASSQEGTSGRIGNEQFF
CDR3nt: TGCGCCAGCAGCCAAGAGGGAACTAGCGGGAGGATCGGCAATGAGCAGTTCTTC

d_gene: .
abundance: .
j_gene: TRBJ2-3
v_gene: TRBV6-5
CDR3aa: CASSYPVAGDTQYF
CDR3nt: TGTGCCAGCAGTTACCCCGTGGCGGGAGATACGCAGTATTTT

d_gene: .
abundance: .
j_gene: TRBJ1-3
v_gene: TRBV5-6
CDR3aa: CASSLEQSSGNTIYF
CDR3nt: TGTGCCAGCAGCTTGGAACAGAGCTCTGGAAACACCATATATTTT

d_gene: TRBD2
abundance: .
j_gene: TRBJ2-3
v_gene: TRBV19
CDR3aa: CASSIGVAGVADTQYF
CDR3nt: TGTGCCAGTAGTATCGGGGTAGCGGGAGTCGCAGATACGCAGTATTTT

d_gene: .
abundance: once
j_gene: TRBJ1-6
v_gene: TRBV14
CDR3aa: CASSRSLNSPLHF
CDR3nt: TGTGCCAGCAGCCGAAGCTTGAATTCACCCCTCCACTTT

d_gene: .
abundance: .
j_gene: TRBJ1-2
v_gene: TRBV18
CDR3aa: CASSPPSANYGYTF
CDR3nt: TGTGCCAGCTCACCACCGTCAGCTAACTATGGCTACACCTTC

d_gene: .
abundance: .
j_gene: TRBJ2-3
v_gene: TRBV27
CDR3aa: CASSLRDNTDTQYF
CDR3nt: TGTGCCAGCAGTTTAAGGGACAACACAGATACGCAGTATTTT

d_gene: TRBD2
abundance: .
j_gene: TRBJ2-1
v_gene: TRBV6-5
CDR3aa: CASTRTRPINNEQFF
CDR3nt: TGTGCCAGCACCAGGACTAGACCCATTAACAATGAGCAGTTCTTC

d_gene: .
abundance: .
j_gene: TRBJ2-7
v_gene: TRBV18
CDR3aa: CASSPAMQSYEQYF
CDR3nt: TGTGCCAGCTCACCAGCCATGCAGTCCTACGAGCAGTACTTC

d_gene: .
abundance: .
j_gene: TRBJ2-5
v_gene: TRBV30
CDR3aa: CAWSVVGGETQYF
CDR3nt: TGTGCCTGGAGTGTAGTTGGAGGAGAGACCCAGTACTTC

d_gene: .
abundance: .
j_gene: TRBJ1-2
v_gene: TRBV2
CDR3aa: CASPAGGEEFGYTF
CDR3nt: TGTGCCAGCCCGGCGGGGGGGGAAGAATTTGGCTACACCTTC

d_gene: .
abundance: once
j_gene: TRBJ2-1
v_gene: TRBV7-2
CDR3aa: CASSSLGAREQFF
CDR3nt: TGTGCCAGCAGCTCTCTAGGAGCACGTGAGCAGTTCTTC

d_gene: .
abundance: .
j_gene: TRBJ1-2
v_gene: TRBV2
CDR3aa: CASSETRLANYGYTF
CDR3nt: TGTGCCAGCAGTGAAACCCGATTAGCTAACTATGGCTACACCTTC

d_gene: TRBD2
abundance: .
j_gene: TRBJ2-7
v_gene: TRBV5-1
CDR3aa: CASSSAGPYEQYF
CDR3nt: TGCGCCAGCAGCTCAGCGGGACCCTACGAGCAGTACTTC

d_gene: .
abundance: .
j_gene: TRBJ2-3
v_gene: TRBV9
CDR3aa: CASSISPGAGGDTQYF
CDR3nt: TGTGCCAGCAGCATCAGCCCAGGGGCCGGGGGGGATACGCAGTATTTT

d_gene: TRBD1
abundance: .
j_gene: TRBJ1-4
v_gene: TRBV7-2
CDR3aa: CASSSTTGTGGRNEKLFF
CDR3nt: TGTGCCAGCAGCTCTACGACCGGGACAGGGGGTAGGAATGAAAAACTGTTTTTT

d_gene: .
abundance: .
j_gene: TRBJ2-5
v_gene: TRBV30
CDR3aa: CAWSTSGETQYF
CDR3nt: TGTGCCTGGAGTACCAGCGGGGAGACCCAGTACTTC